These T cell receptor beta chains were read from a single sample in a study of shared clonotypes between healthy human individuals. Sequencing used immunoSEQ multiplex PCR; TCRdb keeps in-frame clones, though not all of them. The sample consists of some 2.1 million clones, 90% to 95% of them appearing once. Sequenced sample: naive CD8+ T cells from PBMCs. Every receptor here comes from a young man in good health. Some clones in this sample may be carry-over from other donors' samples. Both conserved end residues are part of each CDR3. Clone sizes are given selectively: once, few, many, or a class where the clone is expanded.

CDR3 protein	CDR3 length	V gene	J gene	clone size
CASSETFGAQLVNYGYTF	18	TRBV7-8	TRBJ1-2	-
CASRSPGTGSTF	12	TRBV5-6	TRBJ1-2	-
CASSVGTDTQYF	12	TRBV9	TRBJ2-3	few
CASSLGAGWDGYTF	14	TRBV5-6	TRBJ1-2	-
CASSSTGTEQFF	12	TRBV7-3	TRBJ2-1	-
CASSIDREGTGELFF	15	TRBV19	TRBJ2-2	-
CASSEGAGVGNEQFF	15	TRBV10-2	TRBJ2-1	-
CASSGTVNTEAFF	13	TRBV9	TRBJ1-1	few
CASSLDREGNEQFF	14	TRBV7-6	TRBJ2-1	once
CAWNEWLGNEKLFF	14	TRBV30	TRBJ1-4	-
CASSQGLEETQYF	13	TRBV7-6	TRBJ2-5	-
CASSLHPGNYEQYF	14	TRBV5-6	TRBJ2-7	once
CASSLTGGEQYF	12	TRBV6-5	TRBJ2-3	-
CASSLKLGYYEQYF	14	TRBV27	TRBJ2-7	-
CASSLIANYEQYF	13	TRBV27	TRBJ2-7	-
CASSKGVGTGLVETQYF	17	TRBV21-1	TRBJ2-5	-
CASSVGFQAIYEQYF	15	TRBV9	TRBJ2-7	-
CASSNTYEQYF	11	TRBV27	TRBJ2-7	few
CASSHRRGNQPQHF	14	TRBV5-8	TRBJ1-5	-
CASTRGGGNTDTQYF	15	TRBV7-2	TRBJ2-3	-
CAISESGSASNEQFF	15	TRBV10-3	TRBJ2-1	-
CASSLGGAGAKNIQYF	16	TRBV27	TRBJ2-4	-
CASSTGVDTGELFF	14	TRBV10-2	TRBJ2-2	-
CASSVAGAEAFF	12	TRBV9	TRBJ1-1	-
CASSYSGGTQHF	12	TRBV6-5	TRBJ1-5	-
CASSESSGRTYNEQFF	16	TRBV9	TRBJ2-1	-
CASSLEGGGFDSGETQYF	18	TRBV7-8	TRBJ2-5	-
CASSLDAGGAYEQYF	15	TRBV5-4	TRBJ2-7	-
CAISGTGGTRTEAFF	15	TRBV10-3	TRBJ1-1	-
CASSQGTLGQPQHF	14	TRBV4-1	TRBJ1-5	-
CASSSPLVF	9	TRBV7-9	TRBJ2-1	-
CASSLQLDRGYTF	13	TRBV27	TRBJ1-2	-
CASSLVRAGELFF	13	TRBV7-2	TRBJ2-2	-
CASSLELAWNEQYF	14	TRBV4-2	TRBJ2-7	-
CASRSTGTNHYEQYF	15	TRBV5-1	TRBJ2-7	-
CASSVDGSGYTGELFF	16	TRBV9	TRBJ2-2	-
CAWTGGGSSYEQYF	14	TRBV30	TRBJ2-7	-
CASSRGPEAFF	11	TRBV13	TRBJ1-1	few
CAWTTLGTGDFGGREKLFF	19	TRBV30	TRBJ1-4	few
CASSVDGGGTEAFF	14	TRBV9	TRBJ1-1	once
CASSRGLAGVETQYF	15	TRBV6-1	TRBJ2-5	-
CASSPEDRGLWQPQHF	16	TRBV7-6	TRBJ1-5	-